This T cell receptor (beta chain) was recovered during a study of cytomegalovirus exposure and HLA in healthy donors. Study in general: About 79% of 300 to 450 genotyped donors fell in the Caucasian-associated ancestry cluster. General study points: In terms of immune exposure information, only CMV serostatus was available. Sequencing likely generated an artifact that appeared as a cluster of highly shared sequence variants.

At sampling all donors were nominally healthy, likely with unrecorded immune exposures. The CDR3 covers 14 residues. V lost 4 bases, J lost 2 bases, and 5 bases stayed unmatched. Per germline, CDR1 SGHRS and CDR2 YFSETQ. With regard to this clone: The antigen remains undetermined.

With 60 Vbeta and 13 Jbeta primers, the PCR was carried out. Profiling relied on immunoSEQ multiplex PCR, and the TCRdb table lists in-frame clones only, not all of them. Of about 300,000 clones in the sample, roughly 89% were seen once. This chain links TRBV5-1 with TRBJ1-2; 7 bases agree with TRBD1. This receptor was identified in a middle-aged man in good health and CMV-seropositive. Sequencing was performed on PBMCs. The CDR3 here is CASSGRGQNYGYTF. The CDR3 DNA reads TGCGCCAGCAGCGGCCGGGGACAGAACTATGGCTACACCTTC.